A selection of T cell receptor beta chains follows, all from one sample in a study of technical replicates of blood from a few donors. The data were produced by immunoSEQ multiplex PCR, yet TCRdb's version contains in-frame clones alone and is incomplete. The sample includes around 85,000 clones, around 94% of them seen just once. Source material: T cells isolated from PBMCs. The receptors originated from a human donor in good health. Each CDR3 is given without its conserved first and last residue.

V	CDR3
TRBV7-9	ASSLAGFGGALTYEQY
TRBV5-1	ASSSGQGGISGANVLT
TRBV27	ASSTLAKGPGANVLT
TRBV4-1	ASRVQGRDVEAF
TRBV29-1	SALTSGSSYEQY
TRBV7-3	ASSYDRTGVYT
TRBV2	ASSLLGTFGPQH
TRBV30	AWTETGAYYGYT
TRBV10-3	AISESDSTGELF
TRBV27	ASSARLGLAGNYEQY
TRBV4-1	ASSQDLRAKH
TRBV7-9	ASSPRNWGDETAF
TRBV27	ASSLSLGGYTEAF
TRBV14	ASSRNLGLAGYNEQF
TRBV7-9	ASNGPGLAGLPYEQY